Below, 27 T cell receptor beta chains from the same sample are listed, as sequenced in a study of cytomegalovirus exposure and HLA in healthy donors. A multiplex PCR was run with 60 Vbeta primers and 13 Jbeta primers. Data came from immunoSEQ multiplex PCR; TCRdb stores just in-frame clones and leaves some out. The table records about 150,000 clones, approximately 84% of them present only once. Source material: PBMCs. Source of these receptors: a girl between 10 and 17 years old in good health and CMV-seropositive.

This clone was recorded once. The CDR3 DNA is TGTGCCAGCAGCTTATCCCCTACTAGGGACTCCTACAATGAGCAGTTCTTC. Translated, it gives CASSLSPTRDSYNEQFF. The chain uses TRBV7-9 and TRBJ2-1; perhaps TRBD2 as D (5 bases). The CDR3 consists of 17 residues. Germline CDR1 SEHNR, CDR2 FQNEAQ (reference sequence). The germline V and J ends were trimmed by 2 bases and 0 bases, with 14 bases remaining between them.

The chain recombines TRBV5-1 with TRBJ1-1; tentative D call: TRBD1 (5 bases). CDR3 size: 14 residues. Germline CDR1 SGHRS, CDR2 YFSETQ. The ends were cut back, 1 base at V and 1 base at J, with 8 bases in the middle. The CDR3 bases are TGCGCCAGCAGCTTGTCGACAGAGAACACTGAAGCTTTCTTT. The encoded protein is CASSLSTENTEAFF.

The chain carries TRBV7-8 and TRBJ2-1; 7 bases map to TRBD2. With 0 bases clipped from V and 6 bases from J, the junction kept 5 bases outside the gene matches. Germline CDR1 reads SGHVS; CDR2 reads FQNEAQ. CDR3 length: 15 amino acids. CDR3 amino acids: CASSLAGGIGNEQFF. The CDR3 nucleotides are TGTGCCAGCAGCTTAGCGGGGGGGATAGGCAATGAGCAGTTCTTC.

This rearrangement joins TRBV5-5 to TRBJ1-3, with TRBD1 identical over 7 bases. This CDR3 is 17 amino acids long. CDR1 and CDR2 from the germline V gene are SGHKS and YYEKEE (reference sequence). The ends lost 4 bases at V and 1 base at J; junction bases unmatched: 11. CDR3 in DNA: TGTGCCAGCAGCACGGGACAGATCTCTGGATCTGGAAACACCATATATTTT. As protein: CASSTGQISGSGNTIYF.

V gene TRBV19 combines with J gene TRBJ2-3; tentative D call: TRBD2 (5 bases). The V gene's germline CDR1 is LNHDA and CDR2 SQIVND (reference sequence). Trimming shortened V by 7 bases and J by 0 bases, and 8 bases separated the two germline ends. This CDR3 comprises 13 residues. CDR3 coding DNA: TGTGCCAGTAAGGAGCGGAGCACAGATACGCAGTATTTT. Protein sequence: CASKERSTDTQYF.

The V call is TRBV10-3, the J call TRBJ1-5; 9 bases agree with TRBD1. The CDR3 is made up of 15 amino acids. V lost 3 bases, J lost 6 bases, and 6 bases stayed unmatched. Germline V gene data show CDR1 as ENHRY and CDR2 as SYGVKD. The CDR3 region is CAISEQGAVFQPQHF. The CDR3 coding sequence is TGTGCCATCAGTGAACAGGGGGCGGTTTTTCAGCCCCAGCATTTT.

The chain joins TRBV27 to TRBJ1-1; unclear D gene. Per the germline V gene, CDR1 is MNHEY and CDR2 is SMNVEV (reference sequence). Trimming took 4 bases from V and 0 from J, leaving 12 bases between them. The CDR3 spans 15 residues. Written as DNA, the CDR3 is TGTGCCAGCAGTTCCAGAGGGTTGGTGAACACTGAAGCTTTCTTT. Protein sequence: CASSSRGLVNTEAFF.

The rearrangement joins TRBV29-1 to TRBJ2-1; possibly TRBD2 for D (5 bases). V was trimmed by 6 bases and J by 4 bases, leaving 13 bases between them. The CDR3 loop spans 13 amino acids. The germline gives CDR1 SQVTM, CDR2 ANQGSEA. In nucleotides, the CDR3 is TGCAGCGTCAATACCGGGATGTACAATGAGCAGTTCTTC. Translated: CSVNTGMYNEQFF.

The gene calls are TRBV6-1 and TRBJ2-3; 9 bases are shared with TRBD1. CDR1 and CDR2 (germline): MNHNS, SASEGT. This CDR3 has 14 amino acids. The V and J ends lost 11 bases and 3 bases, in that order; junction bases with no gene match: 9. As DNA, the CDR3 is TGTGCCGTTGTAACAGGGGGCCGGACAGATACGCAGTATTTT. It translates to CAVVTGGRTDTQYF.

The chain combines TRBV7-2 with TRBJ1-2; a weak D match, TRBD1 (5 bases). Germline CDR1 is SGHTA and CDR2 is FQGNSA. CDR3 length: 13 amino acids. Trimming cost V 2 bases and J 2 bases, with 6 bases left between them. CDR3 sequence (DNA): TGTGCCAGCAGCTTACGGGGGAACTATGGCTACACCTTC. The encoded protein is CASSLRGNYGYTF.

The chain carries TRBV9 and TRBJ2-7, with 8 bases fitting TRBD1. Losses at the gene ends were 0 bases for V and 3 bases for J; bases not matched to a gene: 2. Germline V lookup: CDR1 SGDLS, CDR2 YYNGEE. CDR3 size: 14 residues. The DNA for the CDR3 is TGTGCCAGCAGCGTAGGGGGGACAGGCTACGAGCAGTACTTC. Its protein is CASSVGGTGYEQYF.

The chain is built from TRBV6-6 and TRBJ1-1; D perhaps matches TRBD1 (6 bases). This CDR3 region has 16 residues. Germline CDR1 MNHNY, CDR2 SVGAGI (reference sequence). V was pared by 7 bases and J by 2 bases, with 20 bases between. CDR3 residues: CASTSTLTGRNTEAFF. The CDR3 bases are TGTGCCAGCACCTCCACTCTAACAGGGAGAAACACTGAAGCTTTCTTT.

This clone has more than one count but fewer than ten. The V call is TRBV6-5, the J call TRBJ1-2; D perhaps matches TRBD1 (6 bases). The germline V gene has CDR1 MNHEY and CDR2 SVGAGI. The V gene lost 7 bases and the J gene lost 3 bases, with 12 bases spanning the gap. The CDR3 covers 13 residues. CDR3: CASTPTGDYGYTF. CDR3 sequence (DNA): TGTGCCAGCACCCCGACAGGTGACTATGGCTACACCTTC.

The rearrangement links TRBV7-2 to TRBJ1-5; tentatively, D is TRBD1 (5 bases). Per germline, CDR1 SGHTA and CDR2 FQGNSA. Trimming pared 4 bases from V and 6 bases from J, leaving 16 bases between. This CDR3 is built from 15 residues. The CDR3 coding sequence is TGTGCCAGCAGCTCGGGACTTTTCCCGGGTCAGCCCCAGCATTTT. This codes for CASSSGLFPGQPQHF.

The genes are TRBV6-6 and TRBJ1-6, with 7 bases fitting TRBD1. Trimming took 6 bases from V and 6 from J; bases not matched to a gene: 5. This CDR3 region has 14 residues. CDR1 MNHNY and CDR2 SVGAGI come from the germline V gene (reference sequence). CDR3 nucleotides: TGTGCCAGCAGAACAGGGGAAGGTAATTCACCCCTCCACTTT. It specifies CASRTGEGNSPLHF.

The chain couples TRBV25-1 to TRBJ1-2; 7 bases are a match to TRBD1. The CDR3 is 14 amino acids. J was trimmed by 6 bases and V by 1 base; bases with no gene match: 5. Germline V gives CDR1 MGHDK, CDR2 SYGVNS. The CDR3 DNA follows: TGTGCCAGCAGTGAATGGACAGGTATGGATGGCTACACCTTC. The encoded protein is CASSEWTGMDGYTF.

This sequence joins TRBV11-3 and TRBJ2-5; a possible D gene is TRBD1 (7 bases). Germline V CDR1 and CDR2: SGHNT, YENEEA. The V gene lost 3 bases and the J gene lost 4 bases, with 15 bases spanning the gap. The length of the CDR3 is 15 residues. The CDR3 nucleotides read TGTGCCAGCAGCTTGAGACAGGGACTGATAGAGACCCAGTACTTC. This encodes CASSLRQGLIETQYF.

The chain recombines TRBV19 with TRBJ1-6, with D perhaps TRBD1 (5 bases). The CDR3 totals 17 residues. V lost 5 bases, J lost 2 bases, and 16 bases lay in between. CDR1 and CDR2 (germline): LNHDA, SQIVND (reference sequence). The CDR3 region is CASSLTRGGTYNSPLHF. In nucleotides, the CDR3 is TGTGCCAGTAGTCTCACTAGGGGAGGGACCTATAATTCACCCCTCCACTTT.

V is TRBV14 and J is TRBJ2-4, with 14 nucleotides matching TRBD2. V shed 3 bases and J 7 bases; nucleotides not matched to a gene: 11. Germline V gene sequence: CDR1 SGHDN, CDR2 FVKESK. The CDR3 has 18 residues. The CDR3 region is CASSHEGLAGGQGNIQYF. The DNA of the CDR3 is TGTGCCAGCAGCCATGAAGGACTAGCGGGGGGCCAGGGGAACATTCAGTACTTC.

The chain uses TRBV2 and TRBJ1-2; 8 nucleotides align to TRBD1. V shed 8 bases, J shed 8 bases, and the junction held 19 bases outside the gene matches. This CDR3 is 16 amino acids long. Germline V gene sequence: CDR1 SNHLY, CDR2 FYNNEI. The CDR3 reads CASALQGAHTRVGYTF. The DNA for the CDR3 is TGTGCCAGCGCCCTGCAGGGGGCTCATACTAGGGTCGGCTACACCTTC.

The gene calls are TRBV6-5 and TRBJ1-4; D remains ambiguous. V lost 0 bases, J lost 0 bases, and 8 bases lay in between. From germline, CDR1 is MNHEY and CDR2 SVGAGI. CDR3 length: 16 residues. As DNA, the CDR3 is TGTGCCAGCAGTTACTCGAGTCACTCAACTAATGAAAAACTGTTTTTT. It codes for CASSYSSHSTNEKLFF.

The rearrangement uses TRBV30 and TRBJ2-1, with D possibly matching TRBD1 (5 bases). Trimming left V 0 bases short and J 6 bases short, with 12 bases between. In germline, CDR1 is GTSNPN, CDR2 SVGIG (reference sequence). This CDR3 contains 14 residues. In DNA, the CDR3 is TGTGCCTGGAGTGTACTTATGGGGCCCAATGAGCAGTTCTTC. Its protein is CAWSVLMGPNEQFF.

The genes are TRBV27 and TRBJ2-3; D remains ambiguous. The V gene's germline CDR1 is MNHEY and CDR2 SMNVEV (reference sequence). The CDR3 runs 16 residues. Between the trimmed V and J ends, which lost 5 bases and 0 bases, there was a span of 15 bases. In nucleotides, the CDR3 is TGTGCCAGCAGTCAGACTCCATATTCTAGCACAGATACGCAGTATTTT. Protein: CASSQTPYSSTDTQYF.

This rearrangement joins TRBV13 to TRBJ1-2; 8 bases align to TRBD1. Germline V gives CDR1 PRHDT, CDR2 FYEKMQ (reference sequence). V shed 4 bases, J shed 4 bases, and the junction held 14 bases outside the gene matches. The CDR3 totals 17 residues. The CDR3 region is CASSCYGAQGAGYGYTF. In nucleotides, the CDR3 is TGTGCCAGCAGCTGTTACGGGGCCCAGGGGGCTGGCTATGGCTACACCTTC.

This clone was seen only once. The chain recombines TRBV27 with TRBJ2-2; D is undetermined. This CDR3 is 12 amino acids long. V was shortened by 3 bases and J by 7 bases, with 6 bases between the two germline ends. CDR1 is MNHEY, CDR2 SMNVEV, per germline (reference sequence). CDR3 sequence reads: CASSLPGGELFF. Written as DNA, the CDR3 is TGTGCCAGCAGTTTGCCCGGCGGGGAGCTGTTTTTT.

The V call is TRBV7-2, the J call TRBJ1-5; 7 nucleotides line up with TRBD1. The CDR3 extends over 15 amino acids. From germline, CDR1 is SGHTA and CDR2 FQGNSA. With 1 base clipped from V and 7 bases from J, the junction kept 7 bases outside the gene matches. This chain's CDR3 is CASSLDRGSSQPQHF. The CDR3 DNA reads TGTGCCAGCAGCTTAGACAGGGGATCAAGCCAGCCCCAGCATTTT.

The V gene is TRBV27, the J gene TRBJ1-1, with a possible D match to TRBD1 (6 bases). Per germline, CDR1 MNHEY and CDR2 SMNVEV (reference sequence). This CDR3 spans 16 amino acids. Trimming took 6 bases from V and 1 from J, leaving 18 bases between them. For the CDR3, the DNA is TGTGCCAGCAGGGGACCCGGACAGCCCTCGAACACTGAAGCTTTCTTT. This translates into CASRGPGQPSNTEAFF.